The 11 T cell receptor beta chains in this list originate from one sample, sequenced in a study of vaccination and CD4 T cells after COVID-19 (dated by TCRdb to between 2021 and 2024). The library was built by means of PCR. Instrument on record: Illumina iSeq 100. DNA from cultured CD4+ T cells underwent TCR sequencing with the Oncomine TCR Beta short-read assay at the Johns Hopkins FTIC core. TCRdb redid the processing of the public reads, applying fastp at Q25 and MiXCR, and retained in-frame beta chains. Identical CDR3 protein sequences are pooled into one entry, listed with their most common genes and DNA. Present in this sample are around 11,000 distinct CDR3 sequences, around 23% of which were seen just once. Of the sample, approximately 25% falls within the top ten clones. The treatment or condition label here, explained by the study, means: approximately nine-day PBMC culture with coronavirus spike peptide pools or control peptides (ViraFEST assay).

Which antigens these TCRs recognize remains unknown. Sample: CD4+ T cells from blood, cultured in vitro, taken after SARS-CoV-2 vaccination. These receptors were collected from a human donor who had recovered from COVID-19.

This clonotype has only a few counts. This chain links TRBV10-3 with TRBJ1-6; D unresolved. The CDR3 consists of 13 residues. Per the germline V gene, CDR1 is ENHRY and CDR2 is SYGVKD. Trimming stripped 11 bases from V and 8 bases from J, with 16 bases between. CDR3 DNA: TGTGCCCACGCTCGAAGTGGGGATTCACCCCTCCACTTT. Translation: CAHARSGDSPLHF.

The chain uses TRBV6-1 and TRBJ1-3; 7 positions agree with TRBD1. This CDR3 region has 15 residues. V trimming: 5 bases; J trimming: 0 bases; junction bases outside the gene matches: 4. Germline V gene sequence: CDR1 MNHNS, CDR2 SASEGT. DNA for the CDR3: TGTGCCAGCAGTAAAGGACAGGACTCTGGAAACACCATATATTTT. Protein sequence: CASSKGQDSGNTIYF.

This clonotype was seen more than once but under ten times. The CDR3 spells CASSYLGISGANVLTF. As DNA, the CDR3 is TGTGCCAGCAGTTACTTAGGGATATCTGGGGCCAACGTCCTGACTTTC. The genes are TRBV6-5 and TRBJ2-6, with D unresolved. The CDR3 totals 16 residues. Germline V lookup: CDR1 MNHEY, CDR2 SVGAGI. The V and J ends lost 1 base and 1 base respectively, with 8 bases between them.

This clonotype was detected a few times. This chain links TRBV20-1 with TRBJ1-5, with D perhaps matching TRBD1 (5 bases). The CDR3 extends over 15 amino acids. Trimming shortened V by 0 bases and J by 4 bases, and 13 bases separated the two germline ends. The germline V gene has CDR1 DFQATT and CDR2 SNEGSKA (reference sequence). The CDR3 DNA reads as TGCAGTGCTAGAGATCCCAGGGAGGGAAATCAGCCCCAGCATTTT. It codes for CSARDPREGNQPQHF.

This clonotype was counted only a few times. The chain couples TRBV6-1 to TRBJ1-6; TRBD1 matches 7 bases. CDR3 size: 15 residues. With 2 bases clipped from V and 7 bases from J, the junction kept 5 bases outside the gene matches. Germline lookup yields CDR1 MNHNS and CDR2 SASEGT. The CDR3: CASSEYGRGNSPLHF. In DNA form, the CDR3 reads TGTGCCAGCAGTGAATATGGCAGGGGGAATTCACCCCTCCACTTT.

V usage is TRBV11-3 and J usage is TRBJ1-6; 9 bases agree with TRBD1. Trimming removed 2 bases from V and 6 bases from J; junction bases left unmatched: 2. This CDR3 is 15 amino acids long. CDR1 and CDR2 from the germline V gene are SGHNT and YENEEA. CDR3 coding DNA: TGTGCCAGCAGCTTATTGACAGGGGGTAATTCACCCCTCCACTTT. The encoded protein is CASSLLTGGNSPLHF.

Only a few counts were recorded for this clonotype. This chain connects TRBV20-1 to TRBJ2-1, with no clear D. Trimming shortened V by 3 bases and J by 5 bases, and 8 bases separated the two germline ends. Germline CDR1 DFQATT, CDR2 SNEGSKA (reference sequence). CDR3 size: 12 residues. CDR3: CSASPGNNEQFF. The CDR3 bases are TGCAGTGCTAGCCCGGGCAACAATGAGCAGTTCTTC.

By proportion, this clonotype is medium-sized. The genes are TRBV20-1 and TRBJ1-6; a possible D gene is TRBD1 (5 bases). This CDR3 is built from 16 residues. V lost 0 bases, J lost 9 bases, and 18 bases lay in between. The germline gives CDR1 DFQATT, CDR2 SNEGSKA (reference sequence). CDR3 bases: TGCAGTGCTAGAGATGCCTTAGGGGCCGGCGGTTCACCCCTCCACTTT. Translation: CSARDALGAGGSPLHF.

CDR3: CASSSPTGSSTDTQYF. Written as DNA, the CDR3 is TGTGCCAGCAGCTCTCCGACAGGGTCTAGTACAGATACGCAGTATTTT. This chain joins TRBV7-6 and TRBJ2-3; 7 bases are shared with TRBD1. The CDR3 length is 16 residues. The ends lost 4 bases at V and 3 bases at J; junction bases unmatched: 10. Germline loops: CDR1 SGHVS, CDR2 FNYEAQ.

This clonotype is judged medium-sized (0.01 to 0.1%). The V gene is TRBV7-6, the J gene TRBJ2-5; TRBD2 matches 14 bases. CDR3 length: 17 amino acids. Looked up from germline, CDR1 is SGHVS and CDR2 is FNYEAQ. After removal of 1 base from V and 4 bases from J, the junction contained 5 bases not matched to a gene. For the CDR3, the DNA is TGTGCCAGCAGCTTAGAGGGACTAGCGGGGGCCCGAGAGACCCAGTACTTC. Translation: CASSLEGLAGARETQYF. The full variable domain, with the rest looked up from reference TRBV7-6 and TRBJ2-5, is GAGVSQSPRYKVTKRGQDVALRCDPISGHVSLYWYRQALGQGPEFLTYFNYEAQQDKSGLPNDRFSAERPEGSISTLTIQRTEQRDSAMYRCASSLEGLAGARETQYFGPGTRLLVL.

This chain connects TRBV29-1 to TRBJ1-1; D ambiguous. The CDR3 length is 11 residues. V lost 6 bases and J lost 1, with 6 bases in between. Germline V CDR1 and CDR2: SQVTM, ANQGSEA. The CDR3 DNA follows: TGCAGCGTAAGGCAGAACACTGAAGCTTTCTTT. Residues: CSVRQNTEAFF.